One sample yielded the 4 T cell receptor beta chains listed below, sequenced in a study of T-cell memory formation after mild COVID-19. MiXCR was run by TCRdb on the 5' RACE reads, yielding one entry per CDR3 protein. The table lists hundreds of thousands of distinct CDR3 sequences, approximately 16% of them singletons. Sequenced: PBMCs or a T cell subset sorted from them (not recorded which). These receptors were obtained from a man between 18 and 35 years old who had mild COVID-19 (a few samples of this study predate the infection). Cell type and time point are not known.

The chain is built from TRBV15 and TRBJ2-3; D remains unclear. V gave up 0 bases and J gave up 6 bases, with 7 bases separating them. Germline CDR1 and CDR2: LNHNV and YYDKDF (reference sequence). The CDR3 is made up of 13 amino acids. Here the CDR3 DNA reads TGTGCCACCAGCAGAGATCGGTGGGATACGCAGTATTTT. This sequence encodes CATSRDRWDTQYF.

The chain links TRBV3-1 to TRBJ2-3; the match to TRBD2 covers 11 bases. V was clipped by 6 bases and J by 2 bases; unmatched bases: 4. Germline CDR1 is LGHDT and CDR2 is YNNKEL (reference sequence). The CDR3 covers 15 residues. CDR3 sequence: CASSPSGGFTDTQYF. The DNA for the CDR3 is TGTGCCAGCAGTCCTAGCGGGGGGTTCACAGATACGCAGTATTTT.

This clonotype turned up a few times. This chain joins TRBV7-2 and TRBJ2-1; D assignment may be TRBD1 or TRBD2 (5 bases each). Germline CDR1 is SGHTA and CDR2 is FQGNSA. Trimming left V 5 bases short and J 1 base short, with 15 bases between. There are 16 residues in the CDR3. The CDR3 sequence is CASSLGPDTSYNEQFF. The CDR3 DNA follows: TGTGCCAGCAGCCTGGGACCCGACACGTCCTACAATGAGCAGTTCTTC.

This clonotype was picked up a small number of times. The CDR3 DNA reads TGCGCCAGCAGCTTGGTTCTAGCGGGGTTCACAGATACGCAGTATTTT. Its translation: CASSLVLAGFTDTQYF. The gene calls are TRBV5-1 and TRBJ2-3; 9 bases fit TRBD2. V lost 0 bases to trimming and J lost 2 bases; unmatched junction nucleotides: 4. In germline, CDR1 is SGHRS, CDR2 YFSETQ. The CDR3 is made up of 16 amino acids. Full variable domain (remainder filled in from reference TRBV5-1 and TRBJ2-3): KAGVTQTPRYLIKTRGQQVTLSCSPISGHRSVSWYQQTPGQGLQFLFEYFSETQRNKGNFPGRFSGRQFSNSRSEMNVSTLELGDSALYLCASSLVLAGFTDTQYFGPGTRLTVL.